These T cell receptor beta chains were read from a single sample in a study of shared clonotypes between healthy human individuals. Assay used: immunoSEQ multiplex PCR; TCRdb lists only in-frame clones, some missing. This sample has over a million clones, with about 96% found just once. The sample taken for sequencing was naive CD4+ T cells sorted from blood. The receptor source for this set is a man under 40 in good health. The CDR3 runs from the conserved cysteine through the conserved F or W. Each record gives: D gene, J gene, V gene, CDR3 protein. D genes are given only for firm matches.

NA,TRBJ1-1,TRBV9,CASSVGPRQAAAEAFF
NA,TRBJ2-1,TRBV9,CASSGRGDYYNEQFF
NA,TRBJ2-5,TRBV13,CASSPNRVDKTQYF
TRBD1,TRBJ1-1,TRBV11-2,CASSPTGVGAEAFF
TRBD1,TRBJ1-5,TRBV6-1,CASSDRQGARGQPQHF
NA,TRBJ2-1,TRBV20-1,CSASGEGGQFF
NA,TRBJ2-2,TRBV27,CASSLTGTTNTGELFF
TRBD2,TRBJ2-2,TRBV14,CASSQDLTSGYTGELFF
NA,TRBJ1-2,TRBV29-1,CSVRQNYGYTF
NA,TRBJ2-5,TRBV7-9,CASSEARYQETQYF
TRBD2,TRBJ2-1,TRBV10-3,CAISEWTSGAYNEQFF
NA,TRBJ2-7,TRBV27,CASRGSGTYEQYF
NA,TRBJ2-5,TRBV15,CATSRDWGLQETQYF
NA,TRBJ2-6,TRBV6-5,CASSYSGGSGANVLTF
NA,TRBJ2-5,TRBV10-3,CAIGGTAQETQYF
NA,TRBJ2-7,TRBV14,CASSQDETGLPYEQYF
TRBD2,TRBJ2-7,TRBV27,CASTSSGLAGAYEQYF
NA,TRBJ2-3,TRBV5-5,CASSLPRTDTQYF
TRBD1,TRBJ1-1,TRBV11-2,CASSLGQGALGTEAFF
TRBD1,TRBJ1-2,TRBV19,CASNTGGTRGYTF
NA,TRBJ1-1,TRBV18,CASSPLREAFF
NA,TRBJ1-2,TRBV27,CASSLSGRNYGYTF
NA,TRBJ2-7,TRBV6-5,CASTRDGLSYEQYF
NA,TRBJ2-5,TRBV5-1,CASSARDEETQYF